Following are 27 T cell receptor beta chains from one sample sequenced in a study of shared clonotypes between healthy human individuals. Only in-frame clones appear in the TCRdb table, and some are missing; sequencing was by immunoSEQ multiplex PCR. The repertoire includes a few million clones, around 95% of them detected once, and over 0.1% sits in the top ten. The specimen sequenced was naive CD4+ T cells sorted from blood. As for subset: CD45RA+ positively selected. All receptors derive from a man aged 18 to 29 in good health.

This chain joins TRBV29-1 and TRBJ2-7; TRBD1 aligns across 10 bases. CDR1 SQVTM and CDR2 ANQGSEA come from the germline V gene. Trimming at V came to 7 bases and at J to 6 bases, leaving 9 bases not matched to a gene. The CDR3 totals 13 residues. CDR3 in amino acids: CSGTGGESFEQYF. CDR3 bases: TGCAGCGGGACAGGGGGGGAGTCTTTCGAGCAGTACTTC.

This clone has only one observation. The rearrangement links TRBV7-9 to TRBJ2-5, with 10 bases lining up with TRBD2. V was pared by 5 bases and J by 5 bases, with 5 bases of the junction left unmatched. The germline CDR1 and CDR2 sequences are SEHNR and FQNEAQ (reference sequence). The CDR3 sequence is 14 residues long. The CDR3 DNA sequence: TGTGCCAGCAGCCGAGCGGGGGGGCTGGAGACCCAGTACTTC. Residues: CASSRAGGLETQYF. Complete variable domain (other parts from reference TRBV7-9 and TRBJ2-5): DTGVSQNPRHKITKRGQNVTFRCDPISEHNRLYWYRQTLGQGPEFLTYFQNEAQLEKSRLLSDRFSAERPKGSFSTLEIQRTEQGDSAMYLCASSRAGGLETQYFGPGTRLLVL.

This chain links TRBV9 with TRBJ1-2, with D possibly TRBD1 on 6 matching bases. The germline V gene has CDR1 SGDLS and CDR2 YYNGEE. Trimming took 4 bases from V and 2 from J, leaving 18 bases between them. The CDR3 is made up of 16 amino acids. In DNA, the CDR3 is TGTGCCAGCAGCCCCAGAGGGGGAACCGAGAACTATGGCTACACCTTC. This codes for CASSPRGGTENYGYTF.

The J gene is TRBJ2-7, the V gene TRBV10-2, with no clear D. Trimming pared 2 bases from V and 2 bases from J, leaving 10 bases between. Germline CDR1 is WSHSY and CDR2 is SAAADI. This CDR3 comprises 14 residues. This chain's CDR3 is CASSENGLTYEQYF. The DNA of the CDR3 is TGCGCCAGCAGTGAGAACGGTTTAACCTACGAGCAGTACTTC.

This sequence joins TRBV2 and TRBJ2-7; D is undetermined. Trimming shortened V by 6 bases and J by 0 bases, and 9 bases separated the two germline ends. Germline V CDR1 and CDR2: SNHLY, FYNNEI. CDR3 length: 13 residues. CDR3 protein: CASRADLSYEQYF. DNA for the CDR3: TGTGCCAGCAGGGCGGACCTCTCCTACGAGCAGTACTTC.

J is TRBJ2-3 and V is TRBV10-1; D gene ambiguous. Germline lookup yields CDR1 WNHNN and CDR2 SYGVQD (reference sequence). Trimming took off 3 bases at V and 0 bases at J, with 7 bases between the two ends. This CDR3 is built from 14 residues. The CDR3 region is CASSESQSTDTQYF. The CDR3, as DNA: TGCGCCAGCAGTGAATCACAGAGCACAGATACGCAGTATTTT.

To note about this clone: Other DNA sequences within the sample encode an identical CDR3. J is TRBJ2-7 and V is TRBV11-2; 11 bases map to TRBD1. The CDR3 extends over 14 amino acids. V was pared by 5 bases and J by 3 bases, with 3 bases of the junction left unmatched. CDR1 is SGHAT, CDR2 FQNNGV, per germline. This CDR3 reads CASSLGTGGYEQYF. Written as DNA, the CDR3 is TGTGCCAGCAGCCTCGGGACAGGGGGCTACGAGCAGTACTTC.

This clone has a single count. The same CDR3 arises from other DNA sequences in this sample as well. The J gene is TRBJ2-5, the V gene TRBV2; D call uncertain. Germline V gene lookup returns CDR1 SNHLY and CDR2 FYNNEI. The germline V and J ends were trimmed by 5 bases and 2 bases, with 3 bases remaining between them. The CDR3 totals 11 residues. CDR3: CASSQQETQYF. CDR3 sequence (DNA): TGTGCCAGCAGTCAACAAGAGACCCAGTACTTC.

The chain links TRBV7-9 to TRBJ2-5; TRBD1 matches at 9 bases. Germline V gene sequence: CDR1 SEHNR, CDR2 FQNEAQ (reference sequence). The CDR3 is 13 amino acids. J lost 4 bases, V lost 8 bases, and 5 bases had no gene match. CDR3 sequence (DNA): TGTGCCAGCCGACGGGGACAGGGAGAGACCCAGTACTTC. Residues: CASRRGQGETQYF.

The CDR3 sequence is CASSLGSDQPQHF. The CDR3 DNA reads as TGTGCCAGCTCACTTGGGAGCGATCAGCCCCAGCATTTT. The chain couples TRBV18 to TRBJ1-5; no clear D. CDR1 and CDR2 from the germline V gene are KGHSH and LQKENI. The ends were cut back, 4 bases at V and 5 bases at J, with 9 bases in the middle. CDR3 length: 13 residues.

As to this clone: The same CDR3 also results from other DNA sequences found in this sample. This chain uses TRBV7-2 with TRBJ2-1; 13 positions match TRBD2. Germline CDR1 and CDR2: SGHTA and FQGNSA. The ends lost 5 bases at V and 7 bases at J; junction bases unmatched: 5. The CDR3 contains 15 residues. The CDR3 spells CASSPRTSGSNEQFF. For the CDR3, the DNA is TGTGCCAGCAGCCCCCGGACTAGCGGGAGTAATGAGCAGTTCTTC.

The chain employs TRBV6-4 and TRBJ1-2; D uncertain. The V end was cut by 3 bases, the J end by 3 bases, with 8 bases between. Per germline, CDR1 MRHNA and CDR2 SNTAGT. The CDR3 length is 13 residues. The CDR3 region has the DNA TGTGCCAGCAGTGAAGGTGGGTACTATGGCTACACCTTC. Protein: CASSEGGYYGYTF.

To note about this clone: The sample carries other DNA sequences with the same CDR3. The V gene is TRBV5-1, the J gene TRBJ2-7, with TRBD2 as a possible D gene (6 bases). With 0 bases removed from V and 0 bases from J, the gap between germline ends came to 7 bases. There are 14 residues in the CDR3. Germline V CDR1 and CDR2: SGHRS, YFSETQ. CDR3 DNA: TGCGCCAGCAGCTTGGAGGGACTCTCCTACGAGCAGTACTTC. Amino acids: CASSLEGLSYEQYF.

The chain couples TRBV28 to TRBJ2-2, with 12 bases fitting TRBD2. Germline V gene data show CDR1 as MDHEN and CDR2 as SYDVKM. V dropped 2 bases and J dropped 4; count of bases not matched to a gene: 8. This CDR3 contains 18 residues. CDR3: CASSLGLAGGPVTGELFF. CDR3 sequence (DNA): TGTGCCAGCAGTTTAGGGCTAGCGGGGGGGCCGGTCACCGGGGAGCTGTTTTTT.

V usage is TRBV2 and J usage is TRBJ2-7; weak D call: TRBD2 (6 bases). The germline V gene encodes CDR1 SNHLY and CDR2 FYNNEI. The CDR3 spans 15 residues. The V and J ends lost 4 bases and 0 bases respectively, with 13 bases between them. The CDR3 bases are TGTGCCAGCAGTGGGCGGGACTTGGGCTCCTACGAGCAGTACTTC. Translation gives CASSGRDLGSYEQYF.

J is TRBJ2-1 and V is TRBV30; perhaps TRBD1 as D (6 bases). Trimming took 3 bases from V and 4 from J, leaving 19 bases between them. CDR1 is GTSNPN and CDR2 is SVGIG in the germline V gene (reference sequence). This CDR3 has 16 residues. CDR3 sequence (DNA): TGTGCCTGGAGGGAACCTCGGACAGATAGTTACAATGAGCAGTTCTTC. It codes for CAWREPRTDSYNEQFF.

In DNA, the CDR3 is TGTGCCAGCTCACACAGGGAGAACTATGGCTACACCTTC. The encoded protein is CASSHRENYGYTF. The chain carries TRBV18 and TRBJ1-2; perhaps TRBD1 as D (6 bases). The CDR3 loop spans 13 amino acids. Germline-derived CDR1 and CDR2 are KGHSH and LQKENI. The V and J ends lost 4 bases and 2 bases respectively, with 8 bases between them.

The chain combines TRBV12-5 with TRBJ2-5; D gene ambiguous. The CDR3 length is 16 residues. Trimming removed 1 base from V and 2 bases from J, with 14 bases in between. Germline V gene sequence: CDR1 LGHNT, CDR2 FRNRAP. The CDR3 DNA is TGTGCTAGTGGTTTGGGACCCGGCAGGCTTCAAGAGACCCAGTACTTC. This translates into CASGLGPGRLQETQYF.

The chain is built from TRBV9 and TRBJ2-5; D is ambiguous. Germline V lookup: CDR1 SGDLS, CDR2 YYNGEE. Trimming cost V 4 bases and J 2 bases, with 3 bases left between them. The CDR3 loop spans 11 amino acids. The CDR3 is CASSPQETQYF. The CDR3, as DNA: TGTGCCAGCAGCCCTCAAGAGACCCAGTACTTC.

The chain recombines TRBV6-6 with TRBJ1-2, with D maybe TRBD1 (5 bases). The germline CDR1 and CDR2 sequences are MNHNY and SVGAGI (reference sequence). The CDR3 runs to 14 residues. V lost 6 bases and J 3 bases, leaving 14 bases between the germline ends. The CDR3 nucleotides are TGTGCCAGCAGCAGGACGGGAGGGGACTATGGCTACACCTTC. Amino acids: CASSRTGGDYGYTF.

V is TRBV25-1 and J is TRBJ2-4; possible D gene TRBD1, 5 bases. Germline values: CDR1 MGHDK, CDR2 SYGVNS. The CDR3 covers 14 residues. Trimming pared 3 bases from V and 9 bases from J, leaving 15 bases between. CDR3 amino acids: CASSEDTLVGIQYF. The CDR3 nucleotides are TGTGCCAGCAGTGAGGACACCCTCGTGGGCATTCAGTACTTC.

The chain uses TRBV4-2 and TRBJ2-3; no firm D call. Germline loops: CDR1 LGHNA, CDR2 YNFKEQ. Trimming removed 4 bases from V and 4 bases from J, with 15 bases in between. This CDR3 has 15 residues. The CDR3: CASSPSALTSDTQYF. The CDR3 nucleotides are TGTGCCAGCAGCCCGAGCGCCCTAACTTCAGATACGCAGTATTTT.

The genes are TRBV6-6 and TRBJ1-2; 8 nucleotides line up with TRBD1. Germline CDR1 MNHNY, CDR2 SVGAGI (reference sequence). The CDR3 is made up of 14 amino acids. Trimming removed 3 bases from V and 4 bases from J; junction bases left unmatched: 4. CDR3 sequence: CASSYAGGTYGYTF. In nucleotides, the CDR3 is TGTGCCAGCAGTTATGCAGGGGGCACCTATGGCTACACCTTC.

As DNA, the CDR3 is TGTGCCAGCAGTCGAGGGACACAGTACACCGGGGAGCTGTTTTTT. Amino acid sequence: CASSRGTQYTGELFF. The J gene is TRBJ2-2, the V gene TRBV6-5; tentative D call: TRBD1 (6 bases). This CDR3 has 15 amino acids. Per the germline V gene, CDR1 is MNHEY and CDR2 is SVGAGI. The V gene lost 5 bases and the J gene lost 3 bases, with 13 bases spanning the gap.

This chain uses TRBV9 with TRBJ2-1, with 11 bases identical to TRBD2. V dropped 0 bases and J dropped 10; count of bases not matched to a gene: 12. Germline V CDR1 and CDR2: SGDLS, YYNGEE. This CDR3 has 17 residues. The CDR3 is CASSVGGVAGGPREQFF. The CDR3 coding sequence is TGTGCCAGCAGCGTAGGAGGTGTAGCGGGAGGGCCGCGGGAGCAGTTCTTC.

The CDR3, as DNA: TGTGCCAGCAAGACAGGCCGCCTTAATGAAAAACTGTTTTTT. As protein: CASKTGRLNEKLFF. The chain combines TRBV6-1 with TRBJ1-4; D may be TRBD1 (6 bases). The germline V gene has CDR1 MNHNS and CDR2 SASEGT. V was shortened by 7 bases and J by 4 bases, with 13 bases between the two germline ends. The CDR3 covers 14 residues.

Worth noting for this clone: Other DNA variants within this sample encode the same CDR3. This sequence joins TRBV10-1 and TRBJ1-1; TRBD1 matches 8 bases. The germline V gene encodes CDR1 WNHNN and CDR2 SYGVQD (reference sequence). The CDR3 length is 13 residues. J gave up 4 bases and V 6 bases, and 4 bases lay outside the gene matches. The CDR3 DNA reads TGCGCCAGCAGGGAAACAGGGGGCACTGAAGCTTTCTTT. Translated, it gives CASRETGGTEAFF.